The 19 T cell receptor beta chains below all came from one sample that was sequenced in a study of T cells in Graves' hyperthyroidism and ophthalmopathy. The source material, RNA transcripts, was used to amplify TCR beta CDR3 regions. First-round RT-PCR of the TCR CDR3 relied on the HTBI primer set. TCRdb reanalysed the multiplex PCR reads using MiXCR and keeps one entry per CDR3 protein. The sample consists of 550,000 to 600,000 distinct CDR3 sequences, around 15% of them appearing once. Sequenced: blood. The source is a woman younger than 35 with Graves' hyperthyroidism.

There are many counts of this clonotype. The rearrangement uses TRBV6-2 or TRBV6-3 and TRBJ2-1, with 10 bases identical to TRBD1. This CDR3 is 14 amino acids long. CDR1 and CDR2 from the germline V gene are MNHEY and SVGEGT. The V and J ends lost 6 bases and 6 bases, in that order; junction bases with no gene match: 5. Here the CDR3 reads CASRGTGDSNEQFF. In nucleotides, the CDR3 is TGTGCCAGCAGGGGGACAGGGGACAGCAATGAGCAGTTCTTC.

Ten or more counts support this clonotype. This chain uses TRBV27 with TRBJ2-5; tentative D call: TRBD2 (6 bases). The V gene's germline CDR1 is MNHEY and CDR2 SMNVEV (reference sequence). The CDR3 contains 17 residues. V lost 5 bases and J lost 4, with 23 bases in between. CDR3 sequence reads: CASSRLVARRVAETQYF. The CDR3 DNA follows: TGTGCCAGCAGTCGACTAGTAGCGCGCCGGGTCGCAGAGACCCAGTACTTC.

This clonotype was seen a few times. The chain couples TRBV10-3 to TRBJ2-1; D call uncertain. The CDR3 sequence is 14 residues long. Trimming took 3 bases from V and 5 from J, leaving 11 bases between them. Germline values: CDR1 ENHRY, CDR2 SYGVKD. CDR3 in DNA: TGTGCCATCAGTGACTCCGGGCCGAACAATGAGCAGTTCTTC. The encoded protein is CAISDSGPNNEQFF.

The table lists this clonotype with a few counts. This chain links TRBV4-2 with TRBJ1-4; 8 nucleotides align to TRBD1. Germline trimming cut 0 bases from V and 7 bases from J; bases unmatched to any gene: 7. Germline assignment: CDR1 LGHNA and CDR2 YNFKEQ. CDR3 length: 16 amino acids. The CDR3 protein is CASSQDLGTGGEKLFF. CDR3 DNA: TGTGCCAGCAGCCAAGATCTTGGGACAGGAGGTGAAAAACTGTTTTTT.

The J gene is TRBJ2-2, the V gene TRBV5-1; D is unresolved. The V end lost 7 bases, the J end lost 1 base, and 14 bases lay between the germline ends. This CDR3 has 15 residues. Germline loops: CDR1 SGHRS, CDR2 YFSETQ. CDR3 region: CASHQPIGNTGELFF. In DNA form, the CDR3 reads TGCGCCAGCCATCAGCCAATCGGGAACACCGGGGAGCTGTTTTTT.

At least ten counts were recorded for this clonotype. The chain's CDR3 is CATSDFSRTDTQYF. CDR3 nucleotide sequence: TGTGCCACCAGTGATTTTTCGCGCACAGATACGCAGTATTTT. The gene calls are TRBV24-1 and TRBJ2-3; D not certain. Germline CDR1 is KGHDR and CDR2 is SFDVKD. This CDR3 has 14 amino acids. Trimming took 1 base from V and 1 from J, leaving 5 bases between them.

The V and J genes are TRBV18 and TRBJ2-7; D gene ambiguous. The CDR3 runs to 14 residues. The germline CDR1 and CDR2 sequences are KGHSH and LQKENI. V shed 2 bases and J shed 0 bases, with 8 bases lying between them. The CDR3 coding sequence is TGTGCCAGCTCACCAAAGGCAGACTCCTACGAGCAGTACTTC. This codes for CASSPKADSYEQYF.

This clonotype was seen only a few times. Written as DNA, the CDR3 is TGTGCCAGTAGTCCCGAGAGACAGGGAATTGAAGCTTTCTTT. Protein sequence: CASSPERQGIEAFF. V and J are TRBV19 and TRBJ1-1; 7 bases align to TRBD1. The CDR3 spans 14 residues. The V segment lost 5 bases and the J segment 7 bases; nucleotides outside the gene matches: 10. The germline gives CDR1 LNHDA, CDR2 SQIVND (reference sequence).

This clonotype was found a few times. The CDR3 loop is CASSYERGPYEQYF. The CDR3 nucleotides are TGTGCCAGCAGTTACGAGCGGGGACCCTACGAGCAGTACTTC. The chain combines TRBV6-5 with TRBJ2-7, with 7 nucleotides matching TRBD2. V shed 2 bases, J shed 2 bases, and the junction held 3 bases outside the gene matches. The germline V gene has CDR1 MNHEY and CDR2 SVGAGI. This CDR3 region has 14 residues.

V is TRBV10-3 and J is TRBJ1-5; 8 nucleotides match TRBD1. The V gene end was trimmed by 4 bases and the J gene end by 2 bases; junction bases not matched to a gene: 7. CDR1 is ENHRY, CDR2 SYGVKD, per germline. The CDR3 runs 16 residues. In DNA, the CDR3 is TGTGCCATCAGTGTTACAGGGGGAAGGGGCAATCAGCCCCAGCATTTT. Its translation is CAISVTGGRGNQPQHF.

Many counts were recorded for this clonotype. The chain links TRBV20-1 to TRBJ2-1; 11 positions match TRBD2. Germline-derived CDR1 and CDR2 are DFQATT and SNEGSKA (reference sequence). The V segment lost 0 bases and the J segment 4 bases; nucleotides outside the gene matches: 2. The CDR3 consists of 15 residues. CDR3 in amino acids: CSARDRLAGYNEQFF. The CDR3 nucleotides are TGCAGTGCTAGAGACCGACTAGCGGGGTACAATGAGCAGTTCTTC.

The chain employs TRBV15 and TRBJ2-7; the D call may be TRBD1 or TRBD2 (5 bases each). This CDR3 is 14 amino acids long. The germline V gene has CDR1 LNHNV and CDR2 YYDKDF (reference sequence). V was shortened by 1 base and J by 6 bases, with 13 bases between the two germline ends. The CDR3 loop reads CATSRGGTAGEQYF. The CDR3, as DNA: TGTGCCACCAGCAGAGGAGGGACGGCCGGCGAGCAGTACTTC.

Remarks on this clonotype: A much larger clone differs from this one at a single base, so this may be a read error. This chain uses TRBV28 with TRBJ2-5; TRBD1 might be the D (5 bases). Deletions cut 5 bases from V and 2 bases from J, with 12 bases between. CDR3 length: 14 amino acids. Germline V gene sequence: CDR1 MDHEN, CDR2 SYDVKM. Written as DNA, the CDR3 is TGTGCCAGCAGTGTACAGGAAGGGCAAGAGACCCAGTACTTC. As protein: CASSVQEGQETQYF.

This clonotype came up many times. The chain is built from TRBV20-1 and TRBJ2-3; possible D gene TRBD2, 6 bases. Per germline, CDR1 DFQATT and CDR2 SNEGSKA (reference sequence). V lost 6 bases and J lost 2, with 12 bases in between. This CDR3 is 13 amino acids long. The CDR3 here is CSAPGRSTDTQYF. For the CDR3, the DNA is TGCAGTGCCCCAGGGAGGTCCACAGATACGCAGTATTTT.

This clonotype occurred a few times. This chain connects TRBV29-1 to TRBJ2-3; no clear D gene. Trimming shortened V by 5 bases and J by 3 bases, and 9 bases separated the two germline ends. Germline-derived CDR1 and CDR2 are SQVTM and ANQGSEA. The CDR3 spans 12 residues. CDR3 loop: CSVRPGTDTQYF. The DNA of the CDR3 is TGCAGCGTTCGGCCTGGAACAGATACGCAGTATTTT.

In its sample, this clonotype was seen a few times. The chain combines TRBV6-1 with TRBJ1-1, with no clear D. Trimming pared 4 bases from V and 5 bases from J, leaving 20 bases between. The CDR3 totals 16 residues. Germline V gene data show CDR1 as MNHNS and CDR2 as SASEGT. CDR3 DNA sequence: TGTGCCAGCAGTGCGCCCGGATGGGAGTCGAAGACTGAAGCTTTCTTT. Encoded protein: CASSAPGWESKTEAFF.

This clonotype came up many times. This sequence joins TRBV6-1 and TRBJ1-1; tentative D call: TRBD1 (5 bases). Between the trimmed V and J ends, which lost 5 bases and 4 bases, there was a span of 14 bases. Looked up from germline, CDR1 is MNHNS and CDR2 is SASEGT. The CDR3 runs 14 residues. DNA for the CDR3: TGTGCCAGCAGTTATAAGGGGCCCGGCACTGAAGCTTTCTTT. It translates to CASSYKGPGTEAFF.

This clonotype appeared a few times. The DNA for the CDR3 is TGCAGTGCTAGAGATTATGAGGGCCCGGAGAGGTATGGCTACACCTTC. This encodes CSARDYEGPERYGYTF. The V call is TRBV20-1, the J call TRBJ1-2; D is uncertain. CDR3 length equals 16 residues. Trimming pared 0 bases from V and 5 bases from J, leaving 19 bases between. Per the germline V gene, CDR1 is DFQATT and CDR2 is SNEGSKA (reference sequence).

This rearrangement joins TRBV5-1 to TRBJ2-1, with 8 positions matching TRBD2. V lost 0 bases and J lost 10; bases outside the gene matches: 9. This CDR3 contains 15 residues. CDR1 is SGHRS and CDR2 is YFSETQ in the germline V gene. CDR3 nucleotides: TGCGCCAGCAGCTTGGGTCTAGCGGGTTTCTACGAGCAGTTCTTC. Amino acids: CASSLGLAGFYEQFF. The whole variable domain, filled in from reference TRBV5-1 and TRBJ2-1, reads KAGVTQTPRYLIKTRGQQVTLSCSPISGHRSVSWYQQTPGQGLQFLFEYFSETQRNKGNFPGRFSGRQFSNSRSEMNVSTLELGDSALYLCASSLGLAGFYEQFFGPGTRLTVL.